Below, one T cell receptor beta chain is given with its context. Antigen: not known. V lost 0 bases to trimming and J lost 7 bases, with 7 bases between them. Germline values: CDR1 SGHRS, CDR2 YFSETQ. CDR3 length equals 12 residues. Repertoires were generated with immunoSEQ multiplex PCR, while TCRdb's copy carries only in-frame clones and drops some. The sample has about 59,000 clones, 90% to 95% seen once. This sample was taken from a study of graft-versus-host responses after intestinal transplantation. Across the whole study: Every one of the recipients received anti-thymocyte globulin induction and afterwards took tacrolimus and steroids for around 3 years. Regarding the study as a whole: The authors found GvH clones in recipient marrow, some appearing first in ileum or blood. Early post-transplant HvG declines showed an association with peak circulating GvH clone levels.

The material sequenced was unstimulated CD4+ T cells sorted from spleen or lymph node cells, taken before transplant. This clonotype originated in a human donor who was the organ donor for an intestinal transplant. The chain employs TRBV5-1 and TRBJ1-1; D is ambiguous. As DNA, the CDR3 is TGCGCCAGCAGCTTGGGCGGCATTGAAGCTTTCTTT. Translating gives CASSLGGIEAFF.